This T cell receptor beta chain originates from a study of vaccination and CD4 T cells after COVID-19. On this clonotype: The antigen is unknown.

The Oncomine TCR Beta short-read assay was applied to DNA of cultured CD4+ T cells. TCRdb re-called the PCR reads with MiXCR, one entry per CDR3 protein. Altogether over 5,500 distinct CDR3 sequences are present, less than 55% being singletons, with the ten largest covering under 25%. The sample's treatment: approximately nine-day PBMC culture with coronavirus spike peptide pools or control peptides (ViraFEST assay). CD4+ T cells of the unexposed donor were collected before the COVID-19 pandemic (2011-2018). ViraFEST enlarged antigen-specific T cell populations with peptide pools and afterwards sequenced TCRs. V lost 0 bases and J lost 7, with 15 bases in between. The CDR3 sequence is 15 residues long.

The receptor was isolated from a human donor in good health. The sample comprised CD4+ T cells from blood, cultured in vitro. The rearrangement uses TRBV12-3 or TRBV12-4 and TRBJ1-2; D uncertain. In DNA form, the CDR3 reads TGTGCCAGCAGTTTAGCCGGGGAAGGGATCGGTGGCTACACCTTC. It yields the protein CASSLAGEGIGGYTF.